A selection of T cell receptor beta chains follows, all from one sample in a study of regulatory T cells in long-lasting Graves disease. TCRdb analysed the multiplex PCR reads with MiXCR anew, one entry per CDR3 protein. In the table there are 300,000 to 350,000 distinct CDR3 sequences, roughly a fifth of which are singletons. The sequenced sample was peripheral blood mononuclear cells (PBMCs), obtained when the disease was refractory, from a patient treated with antithyroid drugs. These receptors all stem from a female donor with Graves disease. CDR3s include the opening cysteine and the closing phenylalanine or tryptophan. A D gene is named only where the DNA matches it firmly. Expanded clones get a size class; other rows say once, few or many, or leave the size out.

j_call d_call v_call clone_size cdr3_aa cdr3_nt
TRBJ2-5 TRBD2 TRBV6-1 . CASSPGGAGEETQYF TGTGCCAGCAGTCCGGGGGGAGCGGGGGAGGAGACCCAGTACTTC
TRBJ1-1 TRBD1 TRBV28 . CASLSRGGQNQVEAFF TGTGCCAGCCTCAGCCGGGGGGGACAGAACCAAGTTGAAGCTTTCTTT
TRBJ2-7 TRBD2 TRBV20-1 . CSAREGLAETYEQYF TGCAGTGCTAGAGAGGGACTAGCGGAGACCTACGAGCAGTACTTC
TRBJ1-1 . TRBV29-1 few CSVRQQNTEAFF TGCAGCGTTAGACAGCAGAACACTGAAGCTTTCTTT
TRBJ2-1 . TRBV28 . CASTGLLYNEQFF TGTGCCAGCACCGGACTCCTTTACAATGAGCAGTTCTTC
TRBJ2-1 TRBD1 TRBV13 few CASSQRQGMMHEQFF TGTGCCAGCAGCCAAAGACAGGGAATGATGCATGAGCAGTTCTTC
TRBJ2-7 . TRBV2 . CASSYLRRDEQYF TGTGCCAGCAGTTACTTGCGGCGGGACGAGCAGTACTTC
TRBJ1-4 TRBD1 TRBV2 many CASMLDRGGEKLFF TGTGCCAGCATGCTAGACAGGGGAGGCGAAAAACTGTTTTTT
TRBJ2-1 . TRBV12-5 few CASGNQVYNEQFF TGTGCTAGTGGAAATCAAGTGTACAATGAGCAGTTCTTC
TRBJ2-7 TRBD1 TRBV7-2 many CASSLGRDRAYEQYF TGTGCCAGCAGCTTAGGGAGGGACAGGGCGTACGAGCAGTACTTC
TRBJ1-1 . TRBV2 many CASREQGTLRAFF TGTGCCAGCAGGGAACAGGGAACCCTGAGAGCTTTCTTT
TRBJ1-1 . TRBV11-2 . CASSLKSLEASF TGTGCCAGCAGCTTAAAGTCGTTAGAAGCTTCCTTT
TRBJ2-7 . TRBV28 many CATGRTYEQYF TGTGCCACCGGACGGACCTACGAGCAGTACTTC
TRBJ2-7 TRBD1 TRBV10-3 . CAISGPGTGPLGQYF TGTGCCATCAGTGGACCCGGGACAGGCCCTCTAGGGCAGTACTTC
TRBJ1-1 . TRBV7-6 . CASSAVLGTEAFF TGTGCCAGCAGCGCAGTCTTGGGCACTGAAGCTTTCTTT
TRBJ2-7 . TRBV7-2 . CVSSPEGKWTYEQYF TGTGTCAGCAGCCCCGAGGGAAAGTGGACCTACGAGCAGTACTTC
TRBJ1-1 . TRBV18 . CASSKGGETEAFF TGTGCCAGCTCAAAAGGGGGGGAGACTGAAGCTTTCTTT
TRBJ1-5 . TRBV28 few CASSSPWRGNQPQHF TGTGCCAGCAGTTCCCCGTGGAGAGGCAATCAGCCCCAGCATTTT
TRBJ1-2 . TRBV5-1 many CASSLAAGAFDYGYTF TGCGCCAGCAGCTTGGCCGCGGGGGCATTTGACTATGGCTACACCTTC
TRBJ2-3 . TRBV18 . CASSQGPDTQYF TGTGCCAGCTCACAGGGTCCAGATACGCAGTATTTT
TRBJ2-7 TRBD1 TRBV11-2 few CASSLEFGTGAAYEQYF TGTGCCAGCAGCTTAGAGTTCGGGACAGGGGCGGCCTACGAGCAGTACTTC
TRBJ2-5 TRBD1 TRBV2 many CASSRQGWGETQYF TGTGCCAGCAGCCGACAGGGTTGGGGAGAGACCCAGTACTTC
TRBJ1-1 . TRBV7-9 few CASSLFDLGNTEAFF TGTGCCAGCAGCTTATTTGACTTGGGGAACACTGAAGCTTTCTTT